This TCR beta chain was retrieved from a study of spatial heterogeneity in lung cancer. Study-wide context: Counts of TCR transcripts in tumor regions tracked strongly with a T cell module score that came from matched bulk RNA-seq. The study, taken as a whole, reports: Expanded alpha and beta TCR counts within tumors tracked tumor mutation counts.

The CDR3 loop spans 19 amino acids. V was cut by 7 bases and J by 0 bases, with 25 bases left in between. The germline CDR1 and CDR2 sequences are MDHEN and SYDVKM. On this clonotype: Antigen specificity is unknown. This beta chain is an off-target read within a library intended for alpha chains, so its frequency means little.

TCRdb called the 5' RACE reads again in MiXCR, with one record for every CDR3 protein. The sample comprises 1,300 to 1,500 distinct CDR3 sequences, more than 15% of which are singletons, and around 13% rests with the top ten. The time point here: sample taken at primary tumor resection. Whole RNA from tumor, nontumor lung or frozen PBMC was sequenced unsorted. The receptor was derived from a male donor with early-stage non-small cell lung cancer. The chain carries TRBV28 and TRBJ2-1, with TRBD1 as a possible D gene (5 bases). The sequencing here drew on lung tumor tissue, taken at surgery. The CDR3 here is CASNSRYTGISSSYNEQFF. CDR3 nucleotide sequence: TGTGCCAGCAATAGTAGGTACACAGGTATTTCGAGCTCCTACAATGAGCAGTTCTTC.